These T cell receptor beta chains were read from a single sample in a study of T cell clusters in autoimmune cytopenias. One entry per CDR3 protein, without DNA, is what TCRdb gives after re-calling the multiplex PCR reads. This sample lists 900 to 1,300 distinct CDR3 sequences; its ten largest clones have over 45%. The sequencing input was peripheral blood. These TCRs come from a human donor with an autoimmune cytopenia or autoimmune hepatitis (not recorded which). The CDR3 runs from the conserved cysteine through the conserved F or W. Fields, in order: V gene, clone size, CDR3 length, J gene, CDR3 protein. Some rows have no size entry. The others give once, few or many, or a class for an expanded clone.

TRBV5-4	medium-sized	14	TRBJ1-2	CASSLDGQGAGYTF
TRBV18	medium-sized	14	TRBJ1-2	CASSNGQGLYGYTF
TRBV20-1	.	12	TRBJ1-1	CSAGQPNTEAFF
TRBV12-3/TRBV12-4	medium-sized	16	TRBJ1-6	CASRLREGGFNSPLHF
TRBV7-3	.	14	TRBJ2-1	CASSLDYSYNEQFF
TRBV6-1	medium-sized	15	TRBJ1-2	CATLPGAGHNYGYTF
TRBV28	.	16	TRBJ2-7	CASSLSSGTSDYEQYF
TRBV5-1	medium-sized	16	TRBJ2-2	CASSLRPSGVTGELFF
TRBV7-2	.	16	TRBJ2-2	CASSLDSGVITGELFF
TRBV7-7	.	14	TRBJ2-3	CASSLGQRTDTQYF
TRBV5-1	.	14	TRBJ1-1	CASSWDNLGTEAFF
TRBV19	large	14	TRBJ1-2	CASSTGANDYGYTF
TRBV19	.	15	TRBJ1-1	CASLEGAGKNTEAFF
TRBV7-2	.	19	TRBJ2-1	CASSLAPTSGGSSYNEQFF
TRBV6-1	medium-sized	15	TRBJ1-1	CASSEASAGATEAFF
TRBV19	medium-sized	15	TRBJ1-2	CASSLGGQGNYGYTF
TRBV5-5	medium-sized	17	TRBJ1-3	CASSLANLGGLGNTIYF
TRBV6-2/TRBV6-3	medium-sized	12	TRBJ2-3	CASRGSTDTQYF
TRBV19	hyperexpanded	15	TRBJ2-1	CASSMTSGGYNEQFF
TRBV20-1	.	15	TRBJ2-3	CSASVLAGSTDTQYF
TRBV5-6	medium-sized	13	TRBJ1-1	CASSSDLNTEAFF
TRBV20-1	.	15	TRBJ2-3	CSAPRSLARDDTQYF
TRBV20-1	.	15	TRBJ2-1	CSASLAGGLYNEQFF
TRBV19	medium-sized	15	TRBJ1-5	CASSMWGADDQPQHF
TRBV5-6	medium-sized	14	TRBJ1-5	CASSLAGINQPQHF
TRBV5-6	medium-sized	16	TRBJ1-5	CASSVASGSSNQPQHF
TRBV10-2	.	15	TRBJ2-5	CASRRLGLEEETQYF
TRBV12-3/TRBV12-4	medium-sized	16	TRBJ1-2	CASNTGGQFVNYGYTF
TRBV12-3/TRBV12-4	medium-sized	14	TRBJ1-1	CASSTGQGFTEAFF